A selection of T cell receptor beta chains follows, all from one sample in a study of T cell responses to AZD1222 COVID-19 vaccine. This table comes from immunoSEQ multiplex PCR, and its TCRdb copy is limited to in-frame clones, with some not included. The sample lists 180,000 or so clones, roughly 91% occurring once. The sequencing used peripheral blood, collected 28 days after the second AZD1222 dose. The source is an adult who received the AZD1222 COVID-19 vaccine. Both conserved end residues are trimmed from each CDR3.

>TRBV11-2
ATSFTGELF
>TRBV4-1
ASSQDVSHRTGNYGYT
>TRBV28
ASSPTPGTGGQPQH
>TRBV6-5
ASSYAGGSSYEQY
>TRBV2
ASHQRYGGRDTQY
>TRBV7-9
ASKPTSAYNEQF
>TRBV3-1/TRBV3-2
ASSPRRPGANVLT
>TRBV7-3
ASSPRQGTNYGYT
>TRBV5-1
ASSFGARTSVNYEQY
>TRBV4-2
ASSQSRSGRGF
>TRBV14
ASSSRTGGAEAF
>TRBV11-3
ASSLRTGTSGSLKQF
>TRBV27
ASSLVTSGGGLTQY
>TRBV5-1
ASSLEFSGRAGEQF
>TRBV9
ASSPLSYNEQF
>TRBV7-3
ASSLNSVGADTQY
>TRBV24-1
ATRRGTYSGYT